The T cell receptor (beta chain) under discussion was sequenced for a study of T-cell reconstitution after alpha-beta-depleted transplantation in children listed by TCRdb under 2016. As for the study more broadly: Using TCR repertoire profiling, the study quantitatively followed how T-cell immune reconstitution unfolded in children after TCRalphabeta/CD19-depleted allogeneic hematopoietic cell transplantation.

Results and caveats for the whole study, not just this receptor: The apparently early recovery of alphabetaT-cell counts about two months after transplant reportedly depended on only several hundred rapidly expanded clones that came from non-depleted graft cells. The high TCRbeta diversity at day 60 in some patients was ascribed to recipient T cells and intrathymic progenitors that had survived conditioning. Over subsequent months, a decline in hyperexpanded clone frequencies was noted, and after one year, T-cell counts and TCRbeta diversity were mostly ascribed to newly produced T cells.

This clonotype was counted many times. The antigen this receptor binds is unknown. The sample holds no much larger clone one base away, and base qualities are not on file. This specimen's time point label, interpreted: day 60 (about 2 months) after transplantation. The treatment or condition label on this specimen signifies: allogeneic hematopoietic cell transplantation with graft depleted of TCRalphabeta T cells and CD19 B cells. Transplant recipients were children who received TCRalphabeta/CD19-depleted allogeneic hematopoietic cell grafts. The library was built by means of PCR. Sequenced on an Illumina HiSeq 2500. TCR libraries were prepared with molecular barcoding, using unique molecular identifiers to normalize TCRbeta repertoire quantification. TCRdb reprocessed the public reads (quality trimming at Q25 with fastp, clone calling with MiXCR) and kept in-frame beta chains. For every CDR3 protein sequence, its rows merge into one entry that carries the most common genes and DNA. This sample is represented by around 94,000 distinct CDR3 sequences; roughly 6% of them were singletons. In total, the top ten clones hold roughly 5.5% of the sample.

The CDR3 starts with the cysteine, ends with the phenylalanine, and has 16 residues. CDR3 DNA is the only sequence kept; it has 48 bases, read in frame from the first base. Relative to germline, V is missing 5 bases and J is missing 0 bases, with 7 bases of the junction outside any gene match. CDR1 and CDR2 (MDHEN, SYDVKM) derive from the germline V gene. The sequences come from PBMCs, mostly from graft donor cells, collected 60 days after TCRalphabeta/CD19-depleted stem cell transplant. This clonotype originated in a female patient aged 2-10 years who had a stem cell transplant for Fanconi anemia, so the T cells may come from the graft donor. The chain links TRBV28 with TRBJ1-3, and 7 junctional nucleotides match TRBD1. The DNA sequence follows: TGTGCCAGCAGTCCATCCGACAGGGTCTCTGGAAACACCATATATTTT. Translated, this is CASSPSDRVSGNTIYF.